These T cell receptor beta chains were read from a single sample in a study of blood T cell repertoires in COVID-19. Libraries were prepared by immunoSEQ multiplex PCR; TCRdb keeps only in-frame clonotypes and omits some of them. The profile shows approximately 350,000 clones, roughly four fifths of them singletons. Sample: PBMCs or T cells enriched from blood (not recorded which). Source of these receptors: a woman aged 45-59 years who had recovered from COVID-19. The CDR3 runs from the conserved cysteine through the conserved F or W.

v_call cdr3_length cdr3_aa
TRBV19 18 CASSIRIRQGFMNTEAFF
TRBV5-4 15 CASSYPQGATGELFF
TRBV5-5 16 CASSLAVRGDPGELFF
TRBV4-3 14 CASSQAWGGEKLFF
TRBV30 13 CAWGISYNSPLHF
TRBV5-4 15 CASSPWTSGRNTQYF
TRBV18 15 CASSLPVESKNIQYF
TRBV7-3 13 CASSSQVQETQYF
TRBV5-6 15 CASSQGNSAVYGYTF
TRBV11-3 14 CASSLGPGLNEQFF
TRBV4-1 15 CASSHGQGTQETQYF
TRBV11-2 14 CASSSGPGNNEQFF
TRBV18 13 CASSPLREETQYF
TRBV2 13 CASSSSQGFEAFF
TRBV19 13 CASSVTGVYGYTF
TRBV2 14 CASNPGGSNEKLFF
TRBV15 14 CATSKRQGSQPQHF
TRBV6-1 13 CASSDPSGDTQYF
TRBV27 17 CASRHGTSGGPYNEQFF
TRBV7-9 15 CASSLVATANTEAFF
TRBV5-1 16 CASSASGTGPQETQYF
TRBV5-5 16 CASSLRTSGGGGELFF
TRBV5-8 14 CASSFRGIGNTIYF
TRBV15 14 CATSRATVPQPQHF
TRBV29-1 12 CSVGTAQETQYF
TRBV6-5 13 CASRFPLGDEQYF
TRBV9 16 CASSVDSSSPNYEQYF
TRBV9 14 CASSVTGGAGGYTF
TRBV11-1 13 CASSTQAYNEQFF
TRBV12-5 14 CASGRGQGAYEQYF
TRBV11-2 13 CASSPLGDYGYTF
TRBV7-2 18 CASSRTSGGVTGTGELFF
TRBV19 15 CASSIDGTGNQPQHF
TRBV15 13 CATSRGFTDTQYF
TRBV25-1 17 CASSEYNPTETGGELFF
TRBV6-4 14 CASSGQLGVGELFF
TRBV29-1 13 CSVLDPGRYEQYF
TRBV9 17 CASSPRTGAYSGNTIYF
TRBV10-3 16 CAISPTPSGDLRREYF
TRBV2 15 CASSEFRTGLAEQYF
TRBV11-2 17 CASSLGGAGGLTGELFF
TRBV6-5 15 CASSYQGQGLTEAFF
TRBV15 16 CATSKQGLAGDNEQFF
TRBV7-9 15 CASSLPGAGANVLTF
TRBV4-2 17 CASSQATSGTLSYEQYF
TRBV27 17 CASSLSGTGPTNEKLFF
TRBV7-2 14 CASSSPGTRYEQYF
TRBV29-1 13 CSVEPGAGGKLFF
TRBV7-9 14 CASSSNAGGTEAFF
TRBV7-2 18 CASSLTGWGDLNTGELFF
TRBV7-9 14 CASSSRHPDSPLHF
TRBV27 13 CASRQGRGSPLHF
TRBV2 15 CASSEKGLTAYEQYF
TRBV9 16 CASSPSVGGPYYEQYF
TRBV19 14 CASSISPGTGPPSF
TRBV2 15 CASSERRQSVSPLHF